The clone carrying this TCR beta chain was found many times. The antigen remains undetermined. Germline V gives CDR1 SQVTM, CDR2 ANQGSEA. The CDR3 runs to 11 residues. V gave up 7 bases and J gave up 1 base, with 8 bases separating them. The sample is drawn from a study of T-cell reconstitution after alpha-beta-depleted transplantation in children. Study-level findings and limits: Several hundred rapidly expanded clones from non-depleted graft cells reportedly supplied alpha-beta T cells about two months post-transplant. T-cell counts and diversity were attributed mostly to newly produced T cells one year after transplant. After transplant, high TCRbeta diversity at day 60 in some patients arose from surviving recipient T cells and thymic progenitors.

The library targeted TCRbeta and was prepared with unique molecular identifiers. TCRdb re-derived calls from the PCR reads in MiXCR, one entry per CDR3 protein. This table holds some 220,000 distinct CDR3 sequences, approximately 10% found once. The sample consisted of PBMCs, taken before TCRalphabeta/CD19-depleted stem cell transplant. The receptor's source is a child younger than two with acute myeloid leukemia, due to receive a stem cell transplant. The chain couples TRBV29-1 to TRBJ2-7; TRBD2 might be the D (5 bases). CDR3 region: CSATGSYEQYF. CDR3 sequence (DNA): TGCAGCGCCACGGGGTCCTACGAGCAGTACTTC.